Below are 18 T cell receptor beta chains sequenced from a single sample in a study of cytomegalovirus exposure and HLA in healthy donors. Both 60 Vbeta primers and 13 Jbeta primers went into the PCR. Method: immunoSEQ multiplex PCR; TCRdb's copy keeps in-frame clones and lacks some. The data show approximately 120,000 clones, about four fifths seen once. The specimen sequenced was PBMCs. These receptors all stem from a woman aged 25 to 39 in good health and CMV-seronegative.

In nucleotides, the CDR3 is TGTGCCAGCAGTGCATCCTCCGGCGGACTAGGACCAAACTCCTACAATGAGCAGTTCTTC. Protein sequence: CASSASSGGLGPNSYNEQFF. The chain carries TRBV6-1 and TRBJ2-1; 7 bases fit TRBD2. Trimming took 4 bases from V and 0 from J; bases not matched to a gene: 18. Looked up from germline, CDR1 is MNHNS and CDR2 is SASEGT. This CDR3 has 20 residues.

This clone was seen only once. One end of the junction varies from germline; a read error may be responsible. The rearrangement uses TRBV7-9 and TRBJ2-7; weak D call: TRBD1 (6 bases). Germline V gene data show CDR1 as SEHNR and CDR2 as FQNEAQ (reference sequence). This CDR3 is 15 amino acids long. Here the CDR3 DNA reads TGTTCCAGCAGCCAGGACAGCCTGACCTTATACGAGCAGTACTTC. It is translated as CSSSQDSLTLYEQYF.

This sequence joins TRBV5-8 and TRBJ2-7; 7 nucleotides agree with TRBD2. The CDR3 contains 14 residues. Germline V CDR1 and CDR2: SGHTS, YDEGEE. Trimming removed 4 bases from V and 2 bases from J; junction bases left unmatched: 6. The CDR3 loop is CASSPGLVAYEQYF. DNA for the CDR3: TGTGCCAGCAGCCCCGGACTAGTAGCCTACGAGCAGTACTTC.

CDR3 in DNA: TGTGCCCTCAATCGCCGGGGGGCCAACGTCCTGACTTTC. Translated, it gives CALNRRGANVLTF. V gene TRBV21-1 combines with J gene TRBJ2-6; the D segment call TRBD2 is taken from the table without a DNA check. TRBV21-1 is flagged as a pseudogene. This CDR3 spans 13 amino acids.

This sequence joins TRBV10-1 and TRBJ2-1; no definite D call. V was cut by 3 bases and J by 5 bases, with 14 bases left in between. Germline V gene sequence: CDR1 WNHNN, CDR2 SYGVQD (reference sequence). This CDR3 has 15 residues. The CDR3 reads CASSEPLVGNNEQFF. CDR3 nucleotide sequence: TGCGCCAGCAGTGAACCCCTAGTAGGTAACAATGAGCAGTTCTTC.

This CDR3 reads CASSLSLGLAGDNEQFF. CDR3 coding DNA: TGTGCCAGCAGCTTAAGTTTGGGACTAGCGGGAGATAATGAGCAGTTCTTC. This chain connects TRBV13 to TRBJ2-1, with 14 bases identical to TRBD2. CDR1 PRHDT and CDR2 FYEKMQ come from the germline V gene (reference sequence). Losses at the gene ends were 2 bases for V and 7 bases for J; bases not matched to a gene: 7. This CDR3 spans 17 amino acids.

The sample holds one count of this clone. The chain links TRBV7-6 to TRBJ1-5; D may be TRBD1 (6 bases). V was pared by 3 bases and J by 5 bases, with 17 bases between. The CDR3 spans 16 residues. Germline values: CDR1 SGHVS, CDR2 FNYEAQ. CDR3 coding DNA: TGTGCCAGCAGCTTTGGACAGTCCCCTGTCTATCAGCCCCAGCATTTT. Its protein product is CASSFGQSPVYQPQHF. Using reference TRBV7-6 and TRBJ1-5 for the parts outside the CDR3, the full variable domain is GAGVSQSPRYKVTKRGQDVALRCDPISGHVSLYWYRQALGQGPEFLTYFNYEAQQDKSGLPNDRFSAERPEGSISTLTIQRTEQRDSAMYRCASSFGQSPVYQPQHFGDGTRLSIL.

Here the CDR3 DNA reads TGTGCCAGCAGCGTAGCGACAGGGGGTAGCACAGATACGCAGTATTTT. Translating gives CASSVATGGSTDTQYF. This rearrangement joins TRBV9 to TRBJ2-3; TRBD1 aligns across 9 bases. V dropped 0 bases and J dropped 0; count of bases not matched to a gene: 2. Germline V gene lookup returns CDR1 SGDLS and CDR2 YYNGEE. This CDR3 is built from 16 residues.

The J gene is TRBJ2-2, the V gene TRBV11-2; 9 nucleotides align to TRBD2. Germline values: CDR1 SGHAT, CDR2 FQNNGV. The CDR3 length is 17 residues. Losses at the gene ends were 1 base for V and 0 bases for J; bases not matched to a gene: 3. CDR3 nucleotides: TGTGCCAGCAGCTTAGTGGCTAGCGGGGCGAACACCGGGGAGCTGTTTTTT. Protein product: CASSLVASGANTGELFF.

This clone was recorded only once. The chain combines TRBV21-1 with TRBJ1-5. TRBV21-1 is recorded as a pseudogene. The CDR3 covers 14 residues. The CDR3 region has the DNA TGTGCCAGCAGCTCCGGGGGGCGCGGTCAGCCCCAGCATTTT. It is translated as CASSSGGRGQPQHF.

V is TRBV28 and J is TRBJ1-4, with D possibly being TRBD1 (6 bases). CDR1 MDHEN and CDR2 SYDVKM come from the germline V gene. V lost 4 bases and J 0 bases, leaving 15 bases between the germline ends. This CDR3 has 17 residues. The CDR3 DNA follows: TGTGCCAGCAGTTCTGGGGGCGCGTTTTCAACTAATGAAAAACTGTTTTTT. Amino acids: CASSSGGAFSTNEKLFF.

The chain carries TRBV27 and TRBJ2-4; 10 positions match TRBD1. The CDR3 length is 17 residues. The V segment lost 5 bases and the J segment 2 bases; nucleotides outside the gene matches: 9. Germline-derived CDR1 and CDR2 are MNHEY and SMNVEV (reference sequence). DNA of the CDR3: TGTGCCAGCAGTCCTAGGGACAGGGGAGAAACCAAAAACATTCAGTACTTC. It yields the protein CASSPRDRGETKNIQYF.

The genes are TRBV5-1 and TRBJ2-3; 12 bases fit TRBD2. V gave up 0 bases and J gave up 1 base; unmatched junction bases: 3. CDR1 and CDR2 (germline): SGHRS, YFSETQ. The CDR3 spans 17 residues. The CDR3 is CASSLVSSGRGTDTQYF. The DNA for the CDR3 is TGCGCCAGCAGCTTGGTTTCTAGCGGGAGGGGCACAGATACGCAGTATTTT. Full variable domain (missing parts from reference TRBV5-1 and TRBJ2-3): KAGVTQTPRYLIKTRGQQVTLSCSPISGHRSVSWYQQTPGQGLQFLFEYFSETQRNKGNFPGRFSGRQFSNSRSEMNVSTLELGDSALYLCASSLVSSGRGTDTQYFGPGTRLTVL.

The V and J genes are TRBV6-5 and TRBJ2-3, with D unresolved. Germline-derived CDR1 and CDR2 are MNHEY and SVGAGI. The CDR3 extends over 15 amino acids. Trimming cost V 4 bases and J 2 bases, with 13 bases left between them. The CDR3 region is CASSSDWVDTDTQYF. As DNA, the CDR3 is TGTGCCAGCAGTTCCGACTGGGTTGACACAGATACGCAGTATTTT.

The rearrangement joins TRBV28 to TRBJ2-2; no firm D call. The ends were cut back, 5 bases at V and 7 bases at J, with 14 bases in the middle. The CDR3 loop spans 14 amino acids. From germline, CDR1 is MDHEN and CDR2 SYDVKM. The CDR3 coding sequence is TGTGCCAGCAGTAAAATGGATTCGGGCGGGGAGCTGTTTTTT. Translation gives CASSKMDSGGELFF.

This clone was recorded a few times. V and J are TRBV30 and TRBJ2-7; D remains ambiguous. V dropped 2 bases and J dropped 4 bases, with 9 bases sitting between them. The CDR3 runs 12 residues. Looked up from germline, CDR1 is GTSNPN and CDR2 is SVGIG (reference sequence). The DNA for the CDR3 is TGTGCCTGGAGTATGCTTACATACGAGCAGTACTTC. It translates to CAWSMLTYEQYF.

The chain joins TRBV28 to TRBJ2-5; a possible D gene is TRBD2 (5 bases). V lost 6 bases to trimming and J lost 1 base, with 15 bases between them. The CDR3 is made up of 15 amino acids. From germline, CDR1 is MDHEN and CDR2 SYDVKM. The CDR3 nucleotides read TGTGCCAGCAGCCCCATTTTGGGAGTCCAAGAGACCCAGTACTTC. Translating gives CASSPILGVQETQYF.

This clone was seen a handful of times. V usage is TRBV27 and J usage is TRBJ2-1; TRBD2 aligns across 14 bases. Unmatched junction bases numbered 9, after V lost 5 bases and J lost 0 bases. The V gene's germline CDR1 is MNHEY and CDR2 SMNVEV (reference sequence). CDR3 length: 19 amino acids. This CDR3 is CASSPRLAGGTSSYNEQFF. For the CDR3, the DNA is TGTGCCAGCAGTCCCAGACTAGCGGGAGGGACCAGCTCCTACAATGAGCAGTTCTTC.